A selection of T cell receptor beta chains follows, all from one sample in a study of tumour-infiltrating T cells in Burkitt lymphoma. Using immunoSEQ multiplex PCR, the repertoire was profiled, and TCRdb retains in-frame clones only, with some absent. The sample carries approximately 46,000 clones, more than 25% recorded once. Sequenced sample: tumor tissue. Receptor source: a human donor with Burkitt lymphoma. CDR3s include the opening cysteine and the closing phenylalanine or tryptophan. The D gene is left open where the match is weak. Part of the rows lack a size; the others show once, few, many or a class for expanded clones.

>TRBV5-1|TRBJ2-7|.|.
CASSTPGGDDEQYF
TGCGCCAGCAGCACCCCAGGGGGGGACGACGAGCAGTACTTC
>TRBV19|TRBJ2-6|few|TRBD1
CASTPDRAGANVLTF
TGTGCCAGTACCCCGGACAGGGCTGGGGCCAACGTCCTGACTTTC
>TRBV6-5|TRBJ1-2|few|.
CASRYSGFSNYGYTF
TGTGCCAGCCGGTACAGTGGGTTCTCTAACTATGGCTACACCTTC
>TRBV13|TRBJ1-5|.|.
CASSLRGVPNQPQHF
TGTGCCAGCAGCCTCCGAGGGGTCCCCAATCAGCCCCAGCATTTT
>TRBV27|TRBJ2-3|.|.
CASSPTDWGTDTQYF
TGTGCCAGCAGCCCGACCGATTGGGGCACAGATACGCAGTATTTT
>TRBV6-5|TRBJ2-7|.|.
CASSYGHVGGYEQYF
TGTGCCAGCAGTTACGGGCACGTGGGGGGCTACGAGCAGTACTTC
>TRBV2|TRBJ2-5|few|.
CASSDTALGGRNPETQYF
TGTGCCAGCAGCGACACCGCCCTGGGGGGGCGCAACCCAGAGACCCAGTACTTC
>TRBV11-2|TRBJ2-3|few|.
CASSLGRGLGSVQYF
TGTGCCAGCAGCTTAGGGAGGGGCCTGGGGAGTGTGCAGTATTTT
>TRBV10-2|TRBJ1-2|few|.
CASQSGSSQGYTF
TGCGCCAGTCAGTCCGGCTCCTCACAAGGCTACACCTTC
>TRBV7-9|TRBJ2-5|.|TRBD1
CASSLRQGQQETQYF
TGTGCCAGCAGCTTAAGGCAGGGACAGCAAGAGACCCAGTACTTC
>TRBV2|TRBJ2-5|few|TRBD2
CASSEGGETQYF
TGTGCCAGCAGCGAGGGAGGGGAGACCCAGTACTTC
>TRBV5-4|TRBJ1-2|few|TRBD1
CASSWDRDGDGYTF
TGTGCCAGCAGCTGGGACAGGGATGGGGATGGCTACACCTTC
>TRBV5-6|TRBJ2-7|.|.
CASSLGQSISYEQYF
TGTGCCAGCAGCTTGGGACAGTCGATCTCCTACGAGCAGTACTTC
>TRBV7-3|TRBJ2-3|few|.
CASSSLRGWGADTQYF
TGTGCCAGCAGCTCGTTGAGGGGCTGGGGCGCAGATACGCAGTATTTT
>TRBV7-9|TRBJ2-1|.|TRBD2
CASSLVGGGNGEQFF
TGTGCCAGCAGCTTAGTGGGCGGGGGGAATGGTGAGCAGTTCTTC
>TRBV19|TRBJ1-2|few|TRBD1
CASSSRDRGPGYGYTF
TGTGCCAGTAGTAGCCGGGACAGGGGGCCCGGCTATGGCTACACCTTC
>TRBV4-2|TRBJ1-2|once|.
CASSPTTFGNGYTF
.
>TRBV7-9|TRBJ1-5|.|.
CASSLGGTPQHF
TGTGCCAGCAGCTTAGGGGGGACGCCCCAGCATTTT
>TRBV28|TRBJ2-3|once|.
CASSFSGSKHTQYF
TGTGCCAGCAGTTTTTCCGGGTCTAAGCATACGCAGTATTTT
>TRBV7-8|TRBJ1-4|.|.
CASSLEGREGGKLFF
TGTGCCAGCAGCTTAGAAGGCAGGGAAGGGGGAAAACTGTTTTTT
>TRBV5-6|TRBJ1-5|.|.
CASSVESQPQHF
TGTGCCAGCAGCGTTGAGAGTCAGCCCCAGCATTTT
>TRBV4-1|TRBJ2-7|large|.
CASSGTEQYF
TGCGCCAGCTCGGGGACCGAGCAGTACTTC
>TRBV11-2|TRBJ2-5|.|TRBD1
CASSLRGQGWKTQYF
TGTGCCAGTAGCTTAAGGGGGCAGGGGTGGAAGACCCAGTACTTC
>TRBV4-1|TRBJ1-1|.|.
CASSQDGGWNTEAFF
TGCGCCAGCAGCCAAGATGGGGGTTGGAACACTGAAGCTTTCTTT
>TRBV14|TRBJ1-4|.|.
CAREGWGEKLFF
TGTGCCCGGGAGGGGTGGGGTGAAAAACTGTTTTTT
>TRBV4-3|TRBJ1-1|few|.
CASSRTGNTEAFF
TGCGCCAGCAGCCGAACAGGGAACACTGAAGCTTTCTTT
>TRBV19|TRBJ2-7|.|TRBD2
CASSVIAGDYEQYF
TGTGCCAGTAGTGTAATAGCGGGGGACTACGAGCAGTACTTC
>TRBV2|TRBJ2-5|.|.
CASSTQETQYF
TGTGCCAGCAGTACCCAAGAGACCCAGTACTTC
>TRBV4-1|TRBJ2-5|few|.
CASSPGPGETQYF
TGCGCCAGCAGCCCAGGACCGGGGGAGACCCAGTACTTC
>TRBV6-5|TRBJ2-2|.|.
CASSYFVNGELFF
TGTGCCAGCAGTTACTTTGTTAACGGGGAGCTGTTTTTT
>TRBV30|TRBJ1-6|.|TRBD1
CAWTSGGKRSPLHF
TGTGCCTGGACCTCAGGGGGAAAGCGTTCACCCCTCCACTTT
>TRBV7-9|TRBJ2-1|few|.
CASSLPQGNRQFF
TGTGCCAGCAGCTTACCCCAGGGTAATCGGCAGTTCTTC
>TRBV12-1|TRBJ2-3|.|.
CASSSTLAGGDTDTQYF
TGTGCCAGCAGCTCCACTCTAGCGGGGGGGGACACAGATACGCAGTATTTT
>TRBV11-3|TRBJ1-1|.|TRBD1
CASSKTGRTEAFF
TGTGCCAGCAGCAAGACAGGGAGGACTGAAGCTTTCTTT
>TRBV5-6|TRBJ2-7|few|TRBD2
CASSLGNSGGYEQYF
TGTGCCAGCAGCTTGGGGAATAGCGGGGGCTACGAGCAGTACTTC
>TRBV7-6|TRBJ1-2|.|TRBD1
CASSQGGTGVDGYTF
TGTGCCAGCAGCCAGGGGGGGACAGGGGTCGATGGCTACACCTTC
>TRBV29-1|TRBJ1-4|few|TRBD1
CSVGPGTGNEKLFF
TGCAGCGTTGGCCCGGGGACAGGGAATGAAAAACTGTTTTTT
>TRBV2|TRBJ2-3|.|TRBD2
CARGLTDTQYF
TGTGCCAGGGGACTAACAGATACGCAGTATTTT
>TRBV2|TRBJ2-1|.|.
CASSEEGSYYEQFF
TGTGCCAGCAGTGAAGAGGGTTCTTATTATGAGCAGTTCTTC
>TRBV5-6|TRBJ1-2|.|TRBD1
CASSLVSTGTFYGYTF
TGTGCCAGCAGCCTAGTCTCGACAGGGACTTTCTATGGCTACACCTTC